The source of this T cell receptor (beta chain) is a study of immune evolution from preneoplasia to lung adenocarcinoma. Findings and caveats of the study: Normal lung had the highest top T cell clone frequencies. Later-stage lesions seemingly showed higher T cell density and diversity than normal lung.

Assay used: immunoSEQ multiplex PCR; TCRdb lists only in-frame clones, some missing. The sample shows a few thousand clones, 80% to 90% of them seen only once. Resections took place in Japan or China from the mid-2010s to the late 2010s. Histologic diagnosis was independently verified by two lung pathologists. Worth noting for this clone: The antigen remains unidentified.

The source of this sequence is a donor of 70 years or more with lung adenocarcinoma. The sample taken for sequencing was FFPE adjacent normal lung tissue.

CDR3 nucleotide sequence: TGTGCCAGCAGTGACGGGACAGGGGGTACAGATACGCAGTATTTT. It yields the protein CASSDGTGGTDTQYF. The rearrangement joins TRBV6-1 to TRBJ2-3, with 11 bases identical to TRBD1. The trim removed 3 bases at V and 3 bases at J, leaving 2 bases unmatched. The CDR3 totals 15 residues. Germline CDR1 reads MNHNS; CDR2 reads SASEGT.